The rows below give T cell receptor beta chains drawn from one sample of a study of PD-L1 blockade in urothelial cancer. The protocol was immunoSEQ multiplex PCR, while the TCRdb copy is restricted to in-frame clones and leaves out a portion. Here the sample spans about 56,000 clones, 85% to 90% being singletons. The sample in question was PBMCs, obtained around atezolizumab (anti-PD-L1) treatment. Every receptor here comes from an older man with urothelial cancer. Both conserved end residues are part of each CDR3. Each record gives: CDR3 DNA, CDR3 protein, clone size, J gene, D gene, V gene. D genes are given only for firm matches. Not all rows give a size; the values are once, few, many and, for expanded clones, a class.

CDR3nt: TGTGCCAGCAGCCAAGGGGGGCTTGAGACCCAGTACTTC; CDR3aa: CASSQGGLETQYF; abundance: .; j_gene: TRBJ2-5; d_gene: .; v_gene: TRBV14
CDR3nt: TGCAGCGTTGTGCGGGAGAACTCCTACGAGCAGTACTTC; CDR3aa: CSVVRENSYEQYF; abundance: .; j_gene: TRBJ2-7; d_gene: TRBD2; v_gene: TRBV29-1
CDR3nt: TGTGCCAGCAGTTTCGGAGGACTACCTACCCAGTACTTC; CDR3aa: CASSFGGLPTQYF; abundance: .; j_gene: TRBJ2-5; d_gene: .; v_gene: TRBV28
CDR3nt: TGTGCCAGCAGCCAAGGGAATCGAGCGGGAGGATCAGATACGCAGTATTTT; CDR3aa: CASSQGNRAGGSDTQYF; abundance: .; j_gene: TRBJ2-3; d_gene: TRBD2; v_gene: TRBV2
CDR3nt: TGTGCCAGCAGCTGGGGACAGGGTCTCTACGAGCAGTACTTC; CDR3aa: CASSWGQGLYEQYF; abundance: .; j_gene: TRBJ2-7; d_gene: TRBD1; v_gene: TRBV7-2
CDR3nt: TGTGCCAGCAGTTACTCGAAACTAGCGGGCTACGAGCAGTACTTC; CDR3aa: CASSYSKLAGYEQYF; abundance: .; j_gene: TRBJ2-7; d_gene: TRBD2; v_gene: TRBV6-5
CDR3nt: TGTGCCAGCTCATACGGACTAGCGGCTTCCTACGAGCAGTACTTC; CDR3aa: CASSYGLAASYEQYF; abundance: few; j_gene: TRBJ2-7; d_gene: TRBD2; v_gene: TRBV18
CDR3nt: TGTGCCAGCAGCCCCTCAGGGGAGTACAATGAGCAGTTCTTC; CDR3aa: CASSPSGEYNEQFF; abundance: few; j_gene: TRBJ2-1; d_gene: .; v_gene: TRBV5-4
CDR3nt: TGTGCCACCAGCAGAGTGACTCCGAATACGCAGTATTTT; CDR3aa: CATSRVTPNTQYF; abundance: once; j_gene: TRBJ2-3; d_gene: .; v_gene: TRBV15
CDR3nt: TGTGCCAGCAGGGCCGGACAGGGGCTAGCAACTAATGAAAAACTGTTTTTT; CDR3aa: CASRAGQGLATNEKLFF; abundance: .; j_gene: TRBJ1-4; d_gene: TRBD1; v_gene: TRBV2
CDR3nt: TGTGCCAGTAGTATCGAGGGTAAGGGCAATCAGCCCCAGCATTTT; CDR3aa: CASSIEGKGNQPQHF; abundance: few; j_gene: TRBJ1-5; d_gene: .; v_gene: TRBV19
CDR3nt: TGTGCCAGCAGTGGACAGAGGAACACTGAAGCTTTCTTT; CDR3aa: CASSGQRNTEAFF; abundance: .; j_gene: TRBJ1-1; d_gene: .; v_gene: TRBV2
CDR3nt: TGTGCCAGTAAGGGACAGGGGGCGCGAGGCACTGAAGCTTTCTTT; CDR3aa: CASKGQGARGTEAFF; abundance: .; j_gene: TRBJ1-1; d_gene: TRBD1; v_gene: TRBV19
CDR3nt: TGTGCCAGCAGTGAAGCGCTTCAGGACAGCTCTTTGGGTTATGGCTACACCTTC; CDR3aa: CASSEALQDSSLGYGYTF; abundance: few; j_gene: TRBJ1-2; d_gene: .; v_gene: TRBV2
CDR3nt: TGCGCCAGCAGCCAAGGTCGTGGGACAGGGGCAACTAATGAAAAACTGTTTTTT; CDR3aa: CASSQGRGTGATNEKLFF; abundance: .; j_gene: TRBJ1-4; d_gene: TRBD1; v_gene: TRBV4-1
CDR3nt: TGTGCCAGCGGGAAGCAGGTTCGAGGGCCAGATACGCAGTATTTT; CDR3aa: CASGKQVRGPDTQYF; abundance: .; j_gene: TRBJ2-3; d_gene: .; v_gene: TRBV6-5
CDR3nt: TGTGCCATCACCCGGGACAGCCAAGAGACCCAGTACTTC; CDR3aa: CAITRDSQETQYF; abundance: .; j_gene: TRBJ2-5; d_gene: TRBD1; v_gene: TRBV10-3
CDR3nt: TGTGCCAGCAGTGAGGGACAGGGGGCCCAAAGCGAGCAGTACTTC; CDR3aa: CASSEGQGAQSEQYF; abundance: .; j_gene: TRBJ2-7; d_gene: TRBD1; v_gene: TRBV25-1
CDR3nt: TGTGCCAGTAGTGGGTTGAGGGCTGCCTATGGCTACACCTTC; CDR3aa: CASSGLRAAYGYTF; abundance: .; j_gene: TRBJ1-2; d_gene: .; v_gene: TRBV19
CDR3nt: TGTGCCAGCAGTTTAGTGGGAGGGCTTTCGGAGACCCAGTACTTC; CDR3aa: CASSLVGGLSETQYF; abundance: .; j_gene: TRBJ2-5; d_gene: TRBD2; v_gene: TRBV28
CDR3nt: TGTGCCAGCAGCCCTAGTGATTACGAGCAGTACTTC; CDR3aa: CASSPSDYEQYF; abundance: .; j_gene: TRBJ2-7; d_gene: .; v_gene: TRBV11-2
CDR3nt: TGTGCCAGCAGCCCCCTGGGAGGGGCGCAAGAGACCCAGTACTTC; CDR3aa: CASSPLGGAQETQYF; abundance: .; j_gene: TRBJ2-5; d_gene: TRBD2; v_gene: TRBV7-9
CDR3nt: TGCGCCAGCAGTGAGACGGGACTAGCGCTCAATGAGCAGTTCTTC; CDR3aa: CASSETGLALNEQFF; abundance: .; j_gene: TRBJ2-1; d_gene: TRBD2; v_gene: TRBV10-1
CDR3nt: TGTGCCAGCTCACCCCGAGGGGGGGCTGGGTACACCGGGGAGCTGTTTTTT; CDR3aa: CASSPRGGAGYTGELFF; abundance: .; j_gene: TRBJ2-2; d_gene: .; v_gene: TRBV18
CDR3nt: TGCGCCAGCAGCTTGGGCCGGGACTCACAGAACACTGAAGCTTTCTTT; CDR3aa: CASSLGRDSQNTEAFF; abundance: once; j_gene: TRBJ1-1; d_gene: .; v_gene: TRBV5-1
CDR3nt: TGTGCCAGCAGTGATAGACAGTCTGTCACTGAAGCTTTCTTT; CDR3aa: CASSDRQSVTEAFF; abundance: .; j_gene: TRBJ1-1; d_gene: .; v_gene: TRBV28
CDR3nt: TGCGCCAGCAGCCTCCAGACAGACCTATCCTACAATGAGCAGTTCTTC; CDR3aa: CASSLQTDLSYNEQFF; abundance: .; j_gene: TRBJ2-1; d_gene: .; v_gene: TRBV5-1
CDR3nt: TGTGCCAGCAGCCGAGAAAACACCATATATTTT; CDR3aa: CASSRENTIYF; abundance: few; j_gene: TRBJ1-3; d_gene: .; v_gene: TRBV5-6
CDR3nt: TGTGCCAGCAGTCCCCCTCGGACTAGCGGGGACAATGAGCAGTTCTTC; CDR3aa: CASSPPRTSGDNEQFF; abundance: .; j_gene: TRBJ2-1; d_gene: TRBD2; v_gene: TRBV28